These T cell receptor beta chains were read from a single sample in a study of T cells in Graves' hyperthyroidism and ophthalmopathy. TCRdb reprocessed the multiplex PCR reads via MiXCR and lists one record per CDR3 protein. The repertoire holds 450,000 to 650,000 distinct CDR3 sequences, with 20% as singletons. The sequencing input was blood. The receptors derive from a man younger than 35 with Graves' hyperthyroidism. Each CDR3 is given with its conserved first and last residue.

V gene	J gene	CDR3 protein
TRBV11-2	TRBJ1-5	CASSLVGTGVLPQHF
TRBV7-2	TRBJ2-4	CASSLDLTQNIQYF
TRBV11-2	TRBJ2-7	CASSLGRTSGNNEQYF
TRBV4-2	TRBJ2-2	CASSQVLAEELFF
TRBV6-1	TRBJ1-1	CASSRGSNTEAFF
TRBV7-1	TRBJ1-5	CASSPIFGRGQGAPLNQPQHF
TRBV6-1	TRBJ1-1	CATSEVYEAFF
TRBV5-1	TRBJ1-1	CASSPSVSDREAFF
TRBV30	TRBJ2-7	CAWSGLPLGTYEQYF
TRBV15	TRBJ2-7	CAPLGIGYEQYF
TRBV5-6	TRBJ1-1	CASSVDRGKAFF
TRBV28	TRBJ2-1	CASRGRWDTSSGQFF
TRBV29-1	TRBJ2-5	CSVEGLAGGKTQYF
TRBV6-1	TRBJ2-7	CASLLGAGGFYEQYF
TRBV7-9	TRBJ2-5	CASSLQVEGTQYF
TRBV12-3/TRBV12-4	TRBJ1-5	CASSRARGNQPQHF
TRBV7-2	TRBJ1-5	CASRQRGDYNQPQHF
TRBV2	TRBJ1-2	CASSPWTSRPGYTF
TRBV9	TRBJ2-7	CASSKGQGGYEQYF
TRBV5-1	TRBJ2-2	CASSLMPGQGEANTGELFF
TRBV6-5	TRBJ1-1	CASTFSEGTEAFF
TRBV19	TRBJ2-7	CASSLGPGGSYEQYF
TRBV28	TRBJ2-7	CASSFELAGNSYEQYF
TRBV14	TRBJ1-1	CASSQVGGQDTEAFF
TRBV28	TRBJ2-2	CASSLTGDNGELFF
TRBV29-1	TRBJ1-1	CSVEVAGRYTEAFF
TRBV24-1	TRBJ2-2	CATSDWTAPRELFF
TRBV6-5	TRBJ1-5	CASSFQTGDVSNQPQHF
TRBV10-2	TRBJ1-1	CASSESGLPNTEAFF
TRBV6-1	TRBJ2-7	CASTKPGSQEQYF
TRBV2	TRBJ2-5	CSSRDQTRRTETQYF
TRBV20-1	.	CSAGGQFQETQYF
TRBV6-1	TRBJ1-1	CASNRAGLNTEAFF
TRBV7-2	TRBJ1-1	CASSLIGGDTEAFF
TRBV30	TRBJ1-2	CAWSWLGTESGYTF
TRBV20-1	TRBJ1-2	CSARVTGTEYGYTF
TRBV9	TRBJ2-7	CASSVDPSAYEQYF
TRBV5-4	TRBJ1-2	CASSLAQAKGANYGYTF
TRBV6-1	TRBJ1-1	CASSETLRTEAFF
TRBV5-6	TRBJ1-2	CASSLARVLGDGYTF
TRBV7-9	TRBJ2-7	CASSHRDRVEQYF
TRBV28	TRBJ1-2	CASRVWGLHYGYTF
TRBV28	TRBJ1-1	CASSFWRNMNTEAFF
TRBV4-1	TRBJ1-1	CASSQDLQGGEAFF
TRBV5-8	TRBJ1-2	CASSLRQGADYGYTF
TRBV29-1	TRBJ1-2	CSAVPGQVDGYTF
TRBV12-3/TRBV12-4	TRBJ1-5	CASSLGDRGQLPQHF
TRBV3-1	TRBJ2-5	CASSLIWGQETQYF
TRBV4-1	TRBJ1-2	CASSQGGGGHLLNYGYTF
TRBV12-3/TRBV12-4	TRBJ1-1	CASGSVTGNTEAFF
TRBV2	TRBJ1-1	CASGQGADSRNTEAFF
TRBV12-3/TRBV12-4	TRBJ1-1	CASGGAEAFF
TRBV6-1	TRBJ2-7	CASRIHGTYEQYF